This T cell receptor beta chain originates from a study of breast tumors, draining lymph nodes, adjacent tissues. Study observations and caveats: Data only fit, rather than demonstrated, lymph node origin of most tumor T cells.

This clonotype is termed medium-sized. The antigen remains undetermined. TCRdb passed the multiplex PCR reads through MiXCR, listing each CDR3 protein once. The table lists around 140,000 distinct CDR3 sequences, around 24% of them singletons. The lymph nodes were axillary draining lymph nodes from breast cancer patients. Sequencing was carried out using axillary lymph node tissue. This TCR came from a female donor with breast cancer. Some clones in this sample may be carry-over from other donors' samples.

The CDR3 loop reads CASSQTGDSNQPQHF. Here the CDR3 DNA reads TGTGCCAGCAGCCAAACGGGTGACAGCAATCAGCCCCAGCATTTT. V and J are TRBV4-2 and TRBJ1-5; the D is unclear. The germline V and J ends were trimmed by 2 bases and 1 base, with 9 bases remaining between them. The CDR3 covers 15 residues. Germline values: CDR1 LGHNA, CDR2 YNFKEQ.